This paragraph covers one T cell receptor beta chain sequence. The target of this receptor is not known. Per-base quality was not reported, and no clone a single base away is much larger than it. The data were taken from a study of T cell changes during pregnancy in multiple sclerosis (dated by TCRdb to between 2018 and 2021). Turning to the overall study: Changes in the T cell repertoire over the course of pregnancy were examined in this study in women with multiple sclerosis.

From the cysteine up to the phenylalanine, the CDR3 has a length of 14 residues. This entry keeps only the CDR3 DNA: 42 bases, framed from base 1. V is shortened by 6 bases, J by 1 base, and the region joining them spans 12 bases. The germline V gene (reference sequence) provides CDR1 LNHNV and CDR2 YYDKDF. Libraries were made using the immunoSEQ multiplex PCR assay. TCRdb re-hosts the immuneACCESS table, in-frame sequences only. Its copies lack some clones; in the studies checked, an unresolved V gene accounts for under half of them, and the cause for the rest is not known. The sample table contains 76,000 or so clones; only one count was recorded for 80% to 95% of them. The ten largest clones add up to approximately 0.7% of the sample.

The receptor's source is a female donor in good health, enrolled as a control in a pregnancy study. The sequenced sample was peripheral blood, obtained in the second trimester of pregnancy. The chain links TRBV15 with TRBJ1-1, with the D segment identity uncertain. In nucleotide form, the sequence is TGTGCCACCAGGATGTTTGGGCGGAACACTGAAGCTTTCTTT. It translates as CATRMFGRNTEAFF.